These T cell receptor beta chains were read from a single sample in a study of PD-1 blockade in classical Hodgkin lymphoma. Repertoires were generated with immunoSEQ multiplex PCR, while TCRdb's copy carries only in-frame clones and drops some. The repertoire holds 15,000 to 20,000 clones, with 65% to 80% as singletons. The sequencing used CD4+ T cells from blood, collected before the fourth cycle of nivolumab. The source of these receptors is a human donor with classical Hodgkin lymphoma. CDR3s include the opening cysteine and the closing phenylalanine or tryptophan. Each record gives: V gene, D gene, J gene, clone size, CDR3 protein, CDR3 DNA. The D gene is left open where the match is weak. The size of a clone is reported for some rows only, either as once, few or many, or as a class for expanded clones.

v_call: TRBV11-2
d_call: TRBD2
j_call: TRBJ2-7
clone_size: few
cdr3_aa: CASSPTSISYEQYF
cdr3_nt: TGTGCCAGCAGCCCGACTAGCATCTCTTACGAGCAGTACTTC

v_call: TRBV27
d_call: .
j_call: TRBJ1-4
clone_size: .
cdr3_aa: CASSFPGPNEKLFF
cdr3_nt: TGTGCCAGCAGTTTCCCCGGGCCAAATGAAAAACTGTTTTTT

v_call: TRBV28
d_call: .
j_call: TRBJ2-1
clone_size: .
cdr3_aa: CASSLNRNEQFF
cdr3_nt: TGTGCCAGCAGTTTAAATCGTAATGAGCAGTTCTTC

v_call: TRBV28
d_call: .
j_call: TRBJ2-3
clone_size: .
cdr3_aa: CASSWETDTQYF
cdr3_nt: TGTGCCAGCAGTTGGGAAACAGATACGCAGTATTTT

v_call: TRBV6-6
d_call: .
j_call: TRBJ2-7
clone_size: .
cdr3_aa: CASQDGFSYEQYF
cdr3_nt: TGTGCCAGCCAGGACGGTTTCTCCTACGAGCAGTACTTC

v_call: TRBV18
d_call: .
j_call: TRBJ1-3
clone_size: medium-sized
cdr3_aa: CASSPGNTIYF
cdr3_nt: TGTGCCAGCTCCCCAGGAAACACCATATATTTT

v_call: TRBV30
d_call: .
j_call: TRBJ1-3
clone_size: .
cdr3_aa: CAWKGNLHTIYF
cdr3_nt: TGTGCCTGGAAGGGGAATCTACACACCATATATTTT

v_call: TRBV7-2
d_call: TRBD1
j_call: TRBJ2-7
clone_size: .
cdr3_aa: CASTYRTGPYEQYF
cdr3_nt: TGTGCCAGCACCTATAGGACAGGTCCCTACGAGCAGTACTTC

v_call: TRBV28
d_call: TRBD1
j_call: TRBJ1-5
clone_size: .
cdr3_aa: CASSSGTGGYQPQHF
cdr3_nt: TGTGCCAGCAGCTCCGGGACAGGGGGTTATCAGCCCCAGCATTTT

v_call: TRBV7-2
d_call: .
j_call: TRBJ1-1
clone_size: .
cdr3_aa: CASSLARGGKAEAFF
cdr3_nt: TGTGCCAGCAGCTTAGCCCGGGGAGGGAAGGCCGAAGCTTTCTTT

v_call: TRBV14
d_call: .
j_call: TRBJ2-2
clone_size: .
cdr3_aa: CASSQERVTGELFF
cdr3_nt: TGTGCCAGCAGCCAAGAACGCGTGACCGGGGAGCTGTTTTTT

v_call: TRBV30
d_call: .
j_call: TRBJ1-4
clone_size: medium-sized
cdr3_aa: CAGSSPGATNEKLFF
cdr3_nt: TGTGCCGGGTCAAGCCCAGGAGCCACTAATGAAAAACTGTTTTTT

v_call: TRBV4-2
d_call: TRBD2
j_call: TRBJ2-1
clone_size: .
cdr3_aa: CASSQGLAGYNEQFF
cdr3_nt: TGTGCCAGCAGCCAAGGACTAGCGGGATACAATGAGCAGTTCTTC

v_call: TRBV30
d_call: .
j_call: TRBJ1-2
clone_size: .
cdr3_aa: CAWSVQPGGYTF
cdr3_nt: TGTGCCTGGAGTGTACAGCCCGGGGGCTACACCTTC

v_call: TRBV5-1
d_call: .
j_call: TRBJ2-3
clone_size: .
cdr3_aa: CASSLGDFTDTQYF
cdr3_nt: TGCGCCAGCAGCTTAGGGGACTTTACAGATACGCAGTATTTT

v_call: TRBV29-1
d_call: .
j_call: TRBJ2-1
clone_size: .
cdr3_aa: CSVGLWNEQFF
cdr3_nt: TGCAGCGTTGGGCTCTGGAATGAGCAGTTCTTC

v_call: TRBV29-1
d_call: .
j_call: TRBJ1-1
clone_size: medium-sized
cdr3_aa: CSVSSSMNTEAFF
cdr3_nt: TGCAGCGTCTCCAGCAGCATGAACACTGAAGCTTTCTTT

v_call: TRBV11-1
d_call: TRBD1
j_call: TRBJ1-6
clone_size: .
cdr3_aa: CASSPGTGWDSPLHF
cdr3_nt: TGTGCCAGCAGCCCAGGGACAGGGTGGGATTCACCCCTCCACTTT

v_call: TRBV5-1
d_call: .
j_call: TRBJ2-1
clone_size: .
cdr3_aa: CASSPGTSLGEQFF
cdr3_nt: TGCGCCAGCAGCCCCGGGACATCCCTGGGTGAGCAGTTCTTC

v_call: TRBV28
d_call: TRBD2
j_call: TRBJ2-7
clone_size: .
cdr3_aa: CASSSSEAGVYEQYF
cdr3_nt: TGTGCCAGCAGTTCCAGTGAAGCGGGGGTCTACGAGCAGTACTTC

v_call: TRBV28
d_call: .
j_call: TRBJ2-7
clone_size: .
cdr3_aa: CASSLLRFSYEQYF
cdr3_nt: TGTGCCAGCAGTTTATTGAGATTCTCCTACGAGCAGTACTTC

v_call: TRBV9
d_call: .
j_call: TRBJ2-7
clone_size: .
cdr3_aa: CASSSTGTAHEQYF
cdr3_nt: TGTGCCAGCAGCAGTACAGGTACCGCCCACGAGCAGTACTTC

v_call: TRBV5-5
d_call: .
j_call: TRBJ2-7
clone_size: .
cdr3_aa: CASSSGFHEQYF
cdr3_nt: TGTGCCAGCAGCTCAGGGTTCCACGAGCAGTACTTC

v_call: TRBV25-1
d_call: .
j_call: TRBJ2-1
clone_size: .
cdr3_aa: CASSVATARNEQFF
cdr3_nt: TGTGCCAGCAGTGTTGCCACCGCGAGGAATGAGCAGTTCTTC

v_call: TRBV10-3
d_call: .
j_call: TRBJ1-5
clone_size: .
cdr3_aa: CAIRQGSDQPQHF
cdr3_nt: TGTGCCATCAGACAGGGATCGGATCAGCCCCAGCATTTT

v_call: TRBV18
d_call: .
j_call: TRBJ2-3
clone_size: .
cdr3_aa: CASSPTGTDTQYF
cdr3_nt: TGTGCCAGCTCACCAACAGGCACAGATACGCAGTATTTT

v_call: TRBV14
d_call: .
j_call: TRBJ1-1
clone_size: .
cdr3_aa: CASSLTVGTEAFF
cdr3_nt: TGTGCCAGCAGCCTCACCGTGGGGACTGAAGCTTTCTTT